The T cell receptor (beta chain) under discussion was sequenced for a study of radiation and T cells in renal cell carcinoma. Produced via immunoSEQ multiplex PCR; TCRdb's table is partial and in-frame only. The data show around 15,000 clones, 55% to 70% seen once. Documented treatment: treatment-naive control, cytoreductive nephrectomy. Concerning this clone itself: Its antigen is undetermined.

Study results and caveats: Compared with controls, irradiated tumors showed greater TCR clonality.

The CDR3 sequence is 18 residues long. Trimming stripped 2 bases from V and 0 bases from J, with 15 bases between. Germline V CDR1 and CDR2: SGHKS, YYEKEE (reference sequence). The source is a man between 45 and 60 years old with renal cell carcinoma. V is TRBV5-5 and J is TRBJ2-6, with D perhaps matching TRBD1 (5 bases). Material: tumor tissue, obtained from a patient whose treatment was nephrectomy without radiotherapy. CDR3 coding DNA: TGTGCCAGCAGCTTTTCCCCCAGGGCCAACTCTGGGGCCAACGTCCTGACTTTC. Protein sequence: CASSFSPRANSGANVLTF.